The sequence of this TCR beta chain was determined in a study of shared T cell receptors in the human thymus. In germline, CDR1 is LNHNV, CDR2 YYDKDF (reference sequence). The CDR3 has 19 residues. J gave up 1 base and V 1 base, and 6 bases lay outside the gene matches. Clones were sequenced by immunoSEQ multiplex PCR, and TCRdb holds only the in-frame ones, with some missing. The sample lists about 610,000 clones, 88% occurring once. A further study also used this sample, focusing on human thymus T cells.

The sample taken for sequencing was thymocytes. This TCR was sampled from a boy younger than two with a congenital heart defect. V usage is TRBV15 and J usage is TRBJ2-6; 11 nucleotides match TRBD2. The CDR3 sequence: CATSRGTSGSESGANVLTF. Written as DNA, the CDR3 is TGTGCCACCAGCAGAGGAACTAGCGGGAGCGAGTCTGGGGCCAACGTCCTGACTTTC. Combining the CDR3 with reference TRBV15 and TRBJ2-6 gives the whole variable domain DAMVIQNPRYQVTQFGKPVTLSCSQTLNHNVMYWYQQKSSQAPKLLFHYYDKDFNNEADTPDNFQSRRPNTSFCFLDIRSPGLGDTAMYLCATSRGTSGSESGANVLTFGAGSRLTVL.